This T cell receptor (beta chain) was observed in a study of blood T cell repertoires in COVID-19. Whole-study context: Samples of COVID-19 (acute and convalescent) were obtained from the United States, Italy and Spain.

CDR1 LNHDA and CDR2 SQIVND come from the germline V gene (reference sequence). The CDR3 is 14 amino acids. Unmatched junction bases numbered 7, after V lost 5 bases and J lost 5 bases. In assigning cohorts, the study relied on participant-reported clinical history. Libraries were prepared by immunoSEQ multiplex PCR; TCRdb keeps only in-frame clonotypes and omits some of them. The sample lists 55,000 to 70,000 clones; roughly 91% were seen once. Material for sequencing was PBMCs or T cells enriched from blood (not recorded which). This sequence joins TRBV19 and TRBJ2-5; 8 nucleotides align to TRBD1. This receptor was taken from a woman aged 40-49 years who had recovered from COVID-19. The CDR3 sequence is CASSAGQGRETQYF. The CDR3 DNA reads TGTGCCAGTAGTGCCGGACAGGGCCGGGAGACCCAGTACTTC.